This T cell receptor (beta chain) emerged from a study of control samples from healthy donors and cancer patients. CDR3 size: 14 residues. Germline assignment: CDR1 MNHEY and CDR2 SMNVEV (reference sequence). Trimming took 4 bases from V and 7 from J; bases not matched to a gene: 6. The repertoire was sequenced with immunoSEQ multiplex PCR; TCRdb's copy has only in-frame clones and lacks some. The sample has roughly 30,000 clones, about 90% seen once. The clonotype comes from a female donor with melanoma. The sample was formalin-fixed, paraffin-embedded tissue. The chain couples TRBV27 to TRBJ2-1; 8 bases fit TRBD2. The CDR3 DNA sequence: TGTGCCAGCAGTTACCGGGAGGGGAGGAATGAGCAGTTCTTC. It is translated as CASSYREGRNEQFF.